This T cell receptor (beta chain) was identified during a study of identical twins. This clonotype was observed many times. This CDR3 spans 14 amino acids. V lost 5 bases to trimming and J lost 6 bases; unmatched junction nucleotides: 7. TCRdb re-analysed the 5' RACE reads in MiXCR, keeping a single row per CDR3 protein. The sample has hundreds of thousands of distinct CDR3 sequences, roughly 18% seen once. These sequences were also reported in another study, on T cells expressing NK-cell markers.

The specimen sequenced was PBMCs. V gene TRBV12-3 or TRBV12-4 combines with J gene TRBJ2-3; TRBD1 agrees at 8 bases. The receptor's source is a woman between 18 and 29 years old in good health. In nucleotides, the CDR3 is TGTGCCAGCAGTCCCGGACAGGGTAGGGATACGCAGTATTTT. As protein: CASSPGQGRDTQYF.